One sample yielded the 6 T cell receptor beta chains listed below, sequenced in a study of T-cell memory formation after mild COVID-19. TCRdb re-analysed the 5' RACE reads in MiXCR, keeping a single row per CDR3 protein. The sample has about 620,000 distinct CDR3 sequences, around 17% seen once. The material sequenced was PBMCs or a T cell subset sorted from them (not recorded which). These receptors all stem from an adult woman who had mild COVID-19 (a few samples of this study predate the infection). Cell type and time point are not known.

This clonotype has at least ten counts. The J gene is TRBJ2-2, the V gene TRBV29-1, with D maybe TRBD1 (5 bases). The V gene's germline CDR1 is SQVTM and CDR2 ANQGSEA. V lost 3 bases to trimming and J lost 6 bases, with 8 bases between them. The CDR3 consists of 12 residues. The CDR3 sequence: CSVDAGPGELFF. CDR3 nucleotide sequence: TGCAGCGTTGATGCAGGGCCCGGGGAGCTGTTTTTT.

The chain links TRBV9 to TRBJ2-7; 9 bases are shared with TRBD2. In germline, CDR1 is SGDLS, CDR2 YYNGEE. V gave up 0 bases and J gave up 2 bases; unmatched junction bases: 3. The CDR3 length is 15 residues. CDR3 sequence reads: CASSVGLAETYEQYF. DNA for the CDR3: TGTGCCAGCAGCGTAGGACTAGCGGAAACCTACGAGCAGTACTTC.

This chain uses TRBV4-3 with TRBJ2-7, with 7 bases matching TRBD1. J was trimmed by 2 bases and V by 4 bases; bases with no gene match: 5. Germline V gene data show CDR1 as LGHNA and CDR2 as YSLEER. The CDR3 is 14 amino acids. CDR3 sequence reads: CASSPTGFTYEQYF. As DNA, the CDR3 is TGCGCCAGCAGCCCGACAGGGTTCACCTACGAGCAGTACTTC.

The J gene is TRBJ2-1, the V gene TRBV7-3, with D possibly being TRBD2 (5 bases). The CDR3 sequence is 13 residues long. Trimming took 5 bases from V and 4 from J, leaving 9 bases between them. Germline values: CDR1 SGHTA, CDR2 FQGTGA. Here the CDR3 DNA reads TGTGCCAGCAGCCGGGGAGTATACAATGAGCAGTTCTTC. This sequence encodes CASSRGVYNEQFF. The full variable domain, rest sourced from reference TRBV7-3 and TRBJ2-1, is GAGVSQTPSNKVTEKGKYVELRCDPISGHTALYWYRQSLGQGPEFLIYFQGTGAADDSGLPNDRFFAVRPEGSVSTLKIQRTERGDSAVYLCASSRGVYNEQFFGPGTRLTVL.

The V call is TRBV20-1, the J call TRBJ2-3; tentatively, D is TRBD1 (6 bases). Germline CDR1 reads DFQATT; CDR2 reads SNEGSKA (reference sequence). V shed 0 bases and J shed 1 base, with 11 bases lying between them. This CDR3 comprises 15 residues. The CDR3 protein is CSARERRQGTDTQYF. Here the CDR3 DNA reads TGCAGTGCTAGAGAACGGAGACAGGGCACAGATACGCAGTATTTT.

This clonotype appeared a few times. This chain joins TRBV18 and TRBJ2-2; perhaps D is TRBD1 or TRBD2 (5 bases each). The CDR3 totals 15 residues. Germline V gene data show CDR1 as KGHSH and CDR2 as LQKENI. V lost 6 bases to trimming and J lost 5 bases, with 16 bases between them. The CDR3 DNA sequence: TGTGCCAGCTCTAGCGACGGACACGGGACCGGGGAGCTGTTTTTT. It encodes CASSSDGHGTGELFF.